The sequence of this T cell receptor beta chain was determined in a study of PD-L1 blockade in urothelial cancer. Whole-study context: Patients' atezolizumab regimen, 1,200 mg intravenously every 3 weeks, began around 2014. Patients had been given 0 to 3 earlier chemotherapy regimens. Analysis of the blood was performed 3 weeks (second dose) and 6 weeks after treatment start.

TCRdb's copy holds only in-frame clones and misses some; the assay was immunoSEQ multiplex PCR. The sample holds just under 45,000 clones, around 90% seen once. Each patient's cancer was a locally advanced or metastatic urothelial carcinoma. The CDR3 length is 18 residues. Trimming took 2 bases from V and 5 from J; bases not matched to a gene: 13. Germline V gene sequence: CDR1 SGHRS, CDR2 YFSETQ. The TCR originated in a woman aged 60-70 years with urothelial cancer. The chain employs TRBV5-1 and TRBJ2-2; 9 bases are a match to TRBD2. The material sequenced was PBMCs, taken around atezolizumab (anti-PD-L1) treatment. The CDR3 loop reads CASSFSVSGLAGTGELFF. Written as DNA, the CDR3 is TGCGCCAGCAGCTTTTCGGTGTCTGGGCTAGCGGGAACCGGGGAGCTGTTTTTT.